Below are 15 T cell receptor beta chains sequenced from a single sample in a study of multiple sclerosis patients with progressive multifocal leukoencephalopathy. Time point given: time of PML onset. Clones were read by immunoSEQ multiplex PCR, and TCRdb kept only the in-frame ones, dropping some. The sample lists fewer than 35,000 clones; roughly 90% were seen once. The specimen comprised PBMCs, sampled from a patient treated with natalizumab. The source is a human donor with progressive multifocal leukoencephalopathy.

The V gene is TRBV9, the J gene TRBJ2-2; possibly TRBD1 or TRBD2 for D (7 bases each). CDR3 length equals 17 residues. Between the trimmed V and J ends, which lost 1 base and 1 base, there was a span of 14 bases. Germline CDR1 reads SGDLS; CDR2 reads YYNGEE. CDR3 in DNA: TGTGCCAGCAGCGTACTGCAGGGGGGGTGGAACACCGGGGAGCTGTTTTTT. This encodes CASSVLQGGWNTGELFF.

The genes are TRBV10-3 and TRBJ1-2, with a weak D call TRBD1 (6 bases). The V end lost 8 bases, the J end lost 4 bases, and 11 bases lay between the germline ends. Germline-derived CDR1 and CDR2 are ENHRY and SYGVKD. This CDR3 is 12 amino acids long. The CDR3 sequence is CAIGGTIYGYTF. Written as DNA, the CDR3 is TGTGCCATCGGTGGGACAATCTATGGCTACACCTTC.

The chain is built from TRBV19 and TRBJ1-3; D gene uncertain. Germline V gene lookup returns CDR1 LNHDA and CDR2 SQIVND (reference sequence). CDR3 length: 13 amino acids. V shed 6 bases and J shed 2 bases, with 8 bases lying between them. CDR3 in DNA: TGTGCCAGTAGCCCCGCGGCTGGAAACACCATATATTTT. This sequence encodes CASSPAAGNTIYF.

V is TRBV10-3 and J is TRBJ2-7; possibly TRBD2 for D (5 bases). The V and J ends lost 4 bases and 4 bases respectively, with 11 bases between them. Germline V gene lookup returns CDR1 ENHRY and CDR2 SYGVKD. This CDR3 is 13 amino acids long. The DNA for the CDR3 is TGTGCCATCAGTGGATACCGGGGATACGAGCAGTACTTC. The encoded protein is CAISGYRGYEQYF.

The rearrangement joins TRBV12-5 to TRBJ1-1; D remains unclear. The germline V gene encodes CDR1 LGHNT and CDR2 FRNRAP. The V gene lost 6 bases and the J gene lost 4 bases, with 12 bases spanning the gap. This CDR3 contains 13 residues. The CDR3 reads CASGWTTSTEAFF. In DNA form, the CDR3 reads TGTGCTAGTGGCTGGACGACATCCACTGAAGCTTTCTTT.

The chain recombines TRBV6-1 with TRBJ2-7; TRBD2 aligns across 8 bases. Germline CDR1 reads MNHNS; CDR2 reads SASEGT. CDR3 size: 16 residues. With 1 base clipped from V and 5 bases from J, the junction kept 10 bases outside the gene matches. The CDR3 DNA is TGTGCCAGCAGTGAAGAGCGCGGGAGGCAGAGGCACGAGCAGTACTTC. It yields the protein CASSEERGRQRHEQYF.

The chain links TRBV28 to TRBJ2-7, with 8 bases fitting TRBD2. Germline V gene data show CDR1 as MDHEN and CDR2 as SYDVKM. V lost 6 bases, J lost 2 bases, and 12 bases stayed unmatched. CDR3 size: 16 residues. The CDR3 DNA is TGTGCCAGCAGCTCCTCTTCCCGGGGGGGTCCCTACGAGCAGTACTTC. Amino acids: CASSSSSRGGPYEQYF.

This clone has only one observation. The rearrangement uses TRBV29-1 and TRBJ1-5; D may be TRBD1 (5 bases). From germline, CDR1 is SQVTM and CDR2 ANQGSEA. V was cut by 4 bases and J by 3 bases, with 10 bases left in between. The CDR3 totals 13 residues. The DNA of the CDR3 is TGCAGCGTTGCTGGGGGGAACAATCAGCCCCAGCATTTT. As protein: CSVAGGNNQPQHF. Complete variable domain (other parts from reference TRBV29-1 and TRBJ1-5): SAVISQKPSRDICQRGTSLTIQCQVDSQVTMMFWYRQQPGQSLTLIATANQGSEATYESGFVIDKFPISRPNLTFSTLTVSNMSPEDSSIYLCSVAGGNNQPQHFGDGTRLSIL.

The rearrangement joins TRBV7-9 to TRBJ1-5; perhaps TRBD1 as D (5 bases). The CDR3 has 12 residues. V lost 3 bases and J 6 bases, leaving 6 bases between the germline ends. Germline values: CDR1 SEHNR, CDR2 FQNEAQ (reference sequence). This CDR3 reads CASSFGGQPQHF. CDR3 DNA: TGTGCCAGCAGCTTTGGGGGTCAGCCCCAGCATTTT.

The rearrangement uses TRBV28 and TRBJ2-1; D is possibly TRBD1 or TRBD2 (5 bases each). Germline-derived CDR1 and CDR2 are MDHEN and SYDVKM. The CDR3 is 15 residues long. V gave up 3 bases and J gave up 3 bases, with 12 bases separating them. The CDR3 bases are TGTGCCAGCAGTTTTCGGGGCTCAAACTACAATGAGCAGTTCTTC. Its protein is CASSFRGSNYNEQFF.

The rearrangement joins TRBV5-4 to TRBJ1-1; D not resolved. V gave up 2 bases and J gave up 4 bases, with 9 bases separating them. This CDR3 contains 13 residues. The germline V gene has CDR1 SGHNT and CDR2 YYREEE (reference sequence). CDR3 sequence (DNA): TGTGCCAGCAGCTTTCGGGCCTCCACTGAAGCTTTCTTT. As protein: CASSFRASTEAFF.

Here the CDR3 DNA reads TGTGCCAGCAGCTTCTCCGGGATTCAGTACATAGCGGGCAATCAGCCCCAGCATTTT. Translated: CASSFSGIQYIAGNQPQHF. V and J are TRBV7-2 and TRBJ1-5; D unclear. Looked up from germline, CDR1 is SGHTA and CDR2 is FQGNSA. The CDR3 extends over 19 amino acids. With 3 bases removed from V and 2 bases from J, the gap between germline ends came to 23 bases.

The chain employs TRBV5-6 and TRBJ2-1; 7 bases are shared with TRBD2. V dropped 0 bases and J dropped 10; count of bases not matched to a gene: 7. The CDR3 contains 14 residues. CDR1 and CDR2 (germline): SGHDT, YYEEEE. The CDR3 loop is CASSLARAGEEQFF. CDR3 nucleotide sequence: TGTGCCAGCAGCTTGGCCCGGGCGGGAGAGGAGCAGTTCTTC.

This clone showed up just once. For the CDR3, the DNA is TGTGCCAGCAGCGGGACTAGTGCCTACGAGCAGTACTTC. It yields the protein CASSGTSAYEQYF. The genes are TRBV9 and TRBJ2-7, with 7 nucleotides matching TRBD2. This CDR3 is 13 amino acids long. The trim removed 3 bases at V and 2 bases at J, leaving 2 bases unmatched. CDR1 is SGDLS, CDR2 YYNGEE, per germline.

Sample share makes this clone large. V and J are TRBV6-4 and TRBJ1-3, with D uncertain. V was pared by 1 base and J by 10 bases, with 14 bases between. The CDR3 totals 14 residues. The V gene's germline CDR1 is MRHNA and CDR2 SNTAGT. The CDR3 DNA reads TGTGCCAGCAGTGACTTGGCAGGTCAAGGGACCATATATTTT. Residues: CASSDLAGQGTIYF.